These 26 T cell receptor beta chains share one sample of origin, sequenced in a study of blood T cell repertoires in COVID-19. Using immunoSEQ multiplex PCR, the repertoire was profiled, and TCRdb retains in-frame clones only, with some absent. The profile shows about 120,000 clones, 82% of them singletons. Source material: peripheral blood. These receptors were collected from a human donor in a cohort sampled during active COVID-19.

This clone has a single count. The V call is TRBV4-1, the J call TRBJ1-2, with D perhaps matching TRBD1 (6 bases). Germline V gene data show CDR1 as MGHRA and CDR2 as YSYEKL. Trimming left V 2 bases short and J 1 base short, with 8 bases between. The CDR3 consists of 14 residues. The CDR3 here is CASSQTGINYGYTF. As DNA, the CDR3 is TGCGCCAGCAGCCAAACAGGGATTAACTATGGCTACACCTTC.

The J gene is TRBJ2-5, the V gene TRBV6-5, with 7 bases lining up with TRBD2. The CDR3 sequence is 13 residues long. The trim removed 2 bases at V and 3 bases at J, leaving 0 bases unmatched. Germline lookup yields CDR1 MNHEY and CDR2 SVGAGI. DNA for the CDR3: TGTGCCAGCAGTTACGGGAGGGAAGAGACCCAGTACTTC. Protein sequence: CASSYGREETQYF.

The table lists this clone with a few counts. V gene TRBV6-5 combines with J gene TRBJ2-2; 7 bases are a match to TRBD1. V lost 6 bases to trimming and J lost 1 base; unmatched junction nucleotides: 5. Germline-derived CDR1 and CDR2 are MNHEY and SVGAGI. This CDR3 has 15 residues. As DNA, the CDR3 is TGTGCCAGCAGGATGGGGACAGTGAACACCGGGGAGCTGTTTTTT. Amino acids: CASRMGTVNTGELFF.

The chain combines TRBV3-1 (or the pseudogene TRBV3-2) with TRBJ2-7; weak D call: TRBD2 (7 bases). The CDR3 extends over 15 amino acids. Trimming cost V 1 base and J 6 bases, with 16 bases left between them. Germline-derived CDR1 and CDR2 are LGHDT and YNNKEL (reference sequence). Here the CDR3 DNA reads TGTGCCAGCAGCCAAGCTGGAGGGGGGGCCCCCGAGCAGTACTTC. Translating gives CASSQAGGGAPEQYF.

Notes on this clone: Other nucleotide sequences from this sample produce the same CDR3. The rearrangement joins TRBV5-1 to TRBJ2-5, with a weak D call TRBD1 (5 bases). Trimming left V 0 bases short and J 4 bases short, with 10 bases between. The length of the CDR3 is 14 residues. CDR1 and CDR2 from the germline V gene are SGHRS and YFSETQ. CDR3: CASSLGQGLETQYF. The CDR3 DNA sequence: TGCGCCAGCAGCTTGGGGCAGGGATTAGAGACCCAGTACTTC.

This clone was seen a handful of times. This chain's CDR3 is CAISEYRQSYGYTF. The CDR3 DNA sequence: TGTGCCATCAGTGAGTACAGACAGAGCTATGGCTACACCTTC. The V and J genes are TRBV10-3 and TRBJ1-2; D might be TRBD1 (5 bases). This CDR3 spans 14 amino acids. Germline V gene lookup returns CDR1 ENHRY and CDR2 SYGVKD. With 1 base removed from V and 4 bases from J, the gap between germline ends came to 10 bases.

The chain couples TRBV4-1 to TRBJ1-4, with 11 bases aligning to TRBD1. The CDR3 is made up of 16 amino acids. V lost 3 bases, J lost 8 bases, and 8 bases stayed unmatched. The V gene's germline CDR1 is MGHRA and CDR2 YSYEKL. As DNA, the CDR3 is TGCGCCAGCAGCCAGGGACAGGGGGGACGTAGCGAAAAACTGTTTTTT. This codes for CASSQGQGGRSEKLFF.

This clone was counted a few times. The chain uses TRBV18 and TRBJ1-6, with 7 nucleotides matching TRBD1. Germline-derived CDR1 and CDR2 are KGHSH and LQKENI. After removal of 5 bases from V and 6 bases from J, the junction contained 10 bases not matched to a gene. This CDR3 region has 16 residues. Here the CDR3 DNA reads TGTGCCAGCTCAACTACCGGGACAGTCCCTAATTCACCCCTCCACTTT. This translates into CASSTTGTVPNSPLHF.

The chain links TRBV19 to TRBJ2-7, with 7 bases lining up with TRBD1. Germline CDR1 is LNHDA and CDR2 is SQIVND (reference sequence). J was trimmed by 0 bases and V by 1 base; bases with no gene match: 0. The CDR3 is 14 amino acids. CDR3 bases: TGTGCCAGTAGTATAGGGGACAGCTCCTACGAGCAGTACTTC. It encodes CASSIGDSSYEQYF.

In nucleotides, the CDR3 is TGCAGTGCTATAGTAGTGAACACCATATATTTT. Translated, it gives CSAIVVNTIYF. The chain is built from TRBV20-1 and TRBJ1-3; D gene ambiguous. The CDR3 is made up of 11 amino acids. Germline values: CDR1 DFQATT, CDR2 SNEGSKA (reference sequence). Trimming left V 4 bases short and J 7 bases short, with 8 bases between.

The rearrangement joins TRBV6-6 to TRBJ1-1; a possible D gene is TRBD1 (6 bases). Germline V gives CDR1 MNHNY, CDR2 SVGAGI (reference sequence). This CDR3 contains 13 residues. V lost 2 bases to trimming and J lost 5 bases, with 9 bases between them. For the CDR3, the DNA is TGTGCCAGCAGTTACGGGGGCCGGACTGAAGCTTTCTTT. This codes for CASSYGGRTEAFF.

This sequence joins TRBV7-9 and TRBJ2-7, with 9 bases that match TRBD2. The CDR3 covers 13 residues. V dropped 10 bases and J dropped 2; count of bases not matched to a gene: 6. Germline V lookup: CDR1 SEHNR, CDR2 FQNEAQ (reference sequence). CDR3 residues: CATQRGEPYEQYF. In DNA form, the CDR3 reads TGTGCCACCCAGCGGGGGGAGCCCTACGAGCAGTACTTC.

This clone was counted a single time. The genes are TRBV24-1 and TRBJ2-5; possible D gene TRBD2, 6 bases. This CDR3 has 15 amino acids. V was pared by 3 bases and J by 0 bases, with 10 bases between. From germline, CDR1 is KGHDR and CDR2 SFDVKD. The CDR3 loop reads CATSDNGLNQETQYF. CDR3 in DNA: TGTGCCACCAGTGATAATGGACTAAACCAAGAGACCCAGTACTTC.

J is TRBJ1-2 and V is TRBV18; the D is unclear. The CDR3 consists of 13 residues. Germline CDR1 reads KGHSH; CDR2 reads LQKENI. Trimming cost V 5 bases and J 2 bases, with 9 bases left between them. CDR3 region: CASSTSQNYGYTF. CDR3 in DNA: TGTGCCAGCTCAACCTCGCAGAACTATGGCTACACCTTC.

The chain has TRBV7-2 and TRBJ2-7; D not resolved. Germline CDR1 and CDR2: SGHTA and FQGNSA. V was shortened by 1 base and J by 2 bases, with 12 bases between the two germline ends. The CDR3 has 15 residues. The CDR3 coding sequence is TGTGCCAGCAGCTTAGTCAGTGGTGCTGCCTACGAGCAGTACTTC. This translates into CASSLVSGAAYEQYF.

The gene calls are TRBV5-4 and TRBJ1-1, with D perhaps matching TRBD1 (5 bases). CDR3 size: 16 residues. CDR1 SGHNT and CDR2 YYREEE come from the germline V gene (reference sequence). With 4 bases removed from V and 0 bases from J, the gap between germline ends came to 16 bases. CDR3 DNA sequence: TGTGCCAGCAGCCCCTTGGGAACAGGCCTGAACACTGAAGCTTTCTTT. Translating gives CASSPLGTGLNTEAFF.

The rearrangement joins TRBV7-9 to TRBJ1-2; 12 nucleotides line up with TRBD1. The CDR3 contains 15 residues. Germline CDR1 SEHNR, CDR2 FQNEAQ (reference sequence). Trimming cost V 5 bases and J 6 bases; bases outside gene matches: 7. The DNA of the CDR3 is TGTGCCAGCAGCCCTGGGACAGGGGGCGCCCATGGCTACACCTTC. Translating it yields CASSPGTGGAHGYTF.

This clone showed up just once. The V call is TRBV15, the J call TRBJ2-7; TRBD1 matches at 9 bases. The germline V gene encodes CDR1 LNHNV and CDR2 YYDKDF (reference sequence). Trimming took 4 bases from V and 6 from J; bases not matched to a gene: 7. The CDR3 runs 14 residues. The CDR3 DNA sequence: TGTGCCACCAGCACCCGGGACAGGGTAGGCGAGCAGTACTTC. The encoded protein is CATSTRDRVGEQYF.

This clone was detected only once. The chain is built from TRBV2 and TRBJ2-1; 9 bases are shared with TRBD1. After removal of 5 bases from V and 0 bases from J, the junction contained 5 bases not matched to a gene. This CDR3 contains 16 residues. CDR1 and CDR2 (germline): SNHLY, FYNNEI. The CDR3 DNA reads as TGTGCCAGCAGTTGGACAGGGGATAGCTCCTACAATGAGCAGTTCTTC. Protein product: CASSWTGDSSYNEQFF.

The CDR3 nucleotides read TGTGCCACACAGGTGAACACCGGGGAGCTGTTTTTT. It specifies CATQVNTGELFF. The chain couples TRBV3-1 (or the pseudogene TRBV3-2) to TRBJ2-2; tentative D call: TRBD1 (5 bases). Germline CDR1 reads LGHDT; CDR2 reads YNNKEL (reference sequence). The CDR3 length is 12 residues. V was trimmed by 10 bases and J by 1 base, leaving 7 bases between them.

This clone appeared many times. The genes are TRBV21-1 and TRBJ1-5; no check of the table's D call, TRBD1, against the DNA was made. TRBV21-1 is termed a pseudogene. This CDR3 contains 16 residues. CDR3 residues: CASSKEKDRDLVPQHF. The CDR3 nucleotides read TGTGCCAGCAGCAAAGAAAAAGACAGAGATCTGGTGCCCCAGCATTTT.

The V and J genes are TRBV9 and TRBJ1-3; D may be TRBD1 (6 bases). V shed 5 bases and J shed 4 bases, with 16 bases lying between them. The CDR3 is made up of 15 amino acids. The germline CDR1 and CDR2 sequences are SGDLS and YYNGEE. CDR3 bases: TGTGCCAGCAGTCCTTCAGGGGCTATAGGAAACACCATATATTTT. Translated: CASSPSGAIGNTIYF.

The chain carries TRBV6-6 and TRBJ2-7; weak D call: TRBD1 (6 bases). V was clipped by 7 bases and J by 0 bases, with 16 bases between them. The CDR3 sequence is 15 residues long. Germline V gives CDR1 MNHNY, CDR2 SVGAGI (reference sequence). The CDR3 sequence is CASTERTAGSYEQYF. CDR3 in DNA: TGTGCCAGCACCGAACGGACAGCTGGCTCCTACGAGCAGTACTTC.

This clone was detected only once. The rearrangement uses TRBV7-8 and TRBJ1-5, with 8 bases that match TRBD1. The CDR3 length is 15 residues. Germline lookup yields CDR1 SGHVS and CDR2 FQNEAQ. Trimming took 3 bases from V and 4 from J; bases not matched to a gene: 5. This CDR3 reads CASSLATGGNQPQHF. The DNA of the CDR3 is TGTGCCAGCAGCTTGGCAACAGGGGGGAATCAGCCCCAGCATTTT. The full variable domain, rest sourced from reference TRBV7-8 and TRBJ1-5, is GAGVSQSPRYKVAKRGQDVALRCDPISGHVSLFWYQQALGQGPEFLTYFQNEAQLDKSGLPSDRFFAERPEGSVSTLKIQRTQQEDSAVYLCASSLATGGNQPQHFGDGTRLSIL.

The chain has TRBV4-3 and TRBJ2-5, with 7 bases lining up with TRBD2. Germline assignment: CDR1 LGHNA and CDR2 YSLEER. The CDR3 consists of 16 residues. The V gene end was trimmed by 0 bases and the J gene end by 5 bases; junction bases not matched to a gene: 9. The CDR3 region has the DNA TGCGCCAGCAGCCAAGATCCAGCGGGGACTGCCGAGACCCAGTACTTC. It specifies CASSQDPAGTAETQYF.

The sample holds a few counts of this clone. This chain joins TRBV6-6 and TRBJ1-5; 10 positions agree with TRBD1. CDR1 MNHNY and CDR2 SVGAGI come from the germline V gene (reference sequence). CDR3 size: 15 residues. Trimming took 6 bases from V and 6 from J; bases not matched to a gene: 8. This chain's CDR3 is CASSEGQGRRQPQHF. In nucleotides, the CDR3 is TGTGCCAGCAGCGAGGGACAGGGGAGACGTCAGCCCCAGCATTTT.